What follows are 19 T cell receptor beta chains derived from one specimen sequenced in a study of blood T cell repertoires in COVID-19. Some clones are missing from TCRdb's copy, which holds only in-frame ones; the method was immunoSEQ multiplex PCR. The sample includes some 40,000 clones, over 65% of them seen just once. Sequenced: peripheral blood. Receptors were obtained from a man over 45 with active or convalescent COVID-19.

The chain recombines TRBV6-5 with TRBJ1-1; no reliable D call. The germline CDR1 and CDR2 sequences are MNHEY and SVGAGI. This CDR3 has 12 residues. Trimming took off 10 bases at V and 1 base at J, with 10 bases between the two ends. CDR3 DNA sequence: TGTGCCACCAAAGACACGAACACTGAAGCTTTCTTT. It translates to CATKDTNTEAFF.

This clone was found a few times. The V gene is TRBV5-1, the J gene TRBJ2-7, with 7 nucleotides matching TRBD1. V dropped 4 bases and J dropped 3; count of bases not matched to a gene: 1. The CDR3 consists of 12 residues. CDR1 and CDR2 (germline): SGHRS, YFSETQ. CDR3 region: CASSRDSYEQYF. The DNA for the CDR3 is TGCGCCAGCAGCCGGGACAGCTACGAGCAGTACTTC.

J is TRBJ2-2 and V is TRBV6-5; 9 bases are a match to TRBD1. The V segment lost 7 bases and the J segment 3 bases; nucleotides outside the gene matches: 6. Germline CDR1 and CDR2: MNHEY and SVGAGI. The CDR3 contains 15 residues. The CDR3 sequence: CASNGDRVYTGELFF. DNA of the CDR3: TGTGCCAGCAACGGGGACAGGGTGTACACCGGGGAGCTGTTTTTT.

The chain employs TRBV30 and TRBJ1-1; a weak D match, TRBD1 (5 bases). CDR3 length: 13 amino acids. Trimming cost V 3 bases and J 5 bases, with 13 bases left between them. Looked up from germline, CDR1 is GTSNPN and CDR2 is SVGIG (reference sequence). The CDR3 DNA reads as TGTGCCTGGAGGACGGGGGGACGAACTGAAGCTTTCTTT. Encoded protein: CAWRTGGRTEAFF.

This clone was seen only once. The chain has TRBV30 and TRBJ1-2, with 12 bases aligning to TRBD1. J lost 4 bases, V lost 6 bases, and 9 bases had no gene match. Germline V gene data show CDR1 as GTSNPN and CDR2 as SVGIG (reference sequence). The CDR3 is 15 residues long. CDR3 in amino acids: CACYRDRGRPYGYTF. In DNA, the CDR3 is TGTGCCTGCTACCGGGACAGGGGGCGCCCCTATGGCTACACCTTC.

This clone was observed once. The chain carries TRBV7-2 and TRBJ1-1; 10 bases line up with TRBD1. The junction had 7 bases not matched to a gene; V was cut back by 5 bases and J by 7 bases. CDR3 length equals 14 residues. The germline CDR1 and CDR2 sequences are SGHTA and FQGNSA. The CDR3 loop is CASSDRDRGYEAFF. CDR3 bases: TGTGCCAGCAGCGATCGGGACAGGGGCTATGAAGCTTTCTTT.

The gene calls are TRBV6-1 and TRBJ1-5, with TRBD1 matching over 10 bases. This CDR3 spans 16 amino acids. The V and J ends lost 3 bases and 4 bases, in that order; junction bases with no gene match: 6. Germline V gene sequence: CDR1 MNHNS, CDR2 SASEGT. This CDR3 reads CASSDRGQGKNQPQHF. The CDR3 DNA is TGTGCCAGCAGTGATCGGGGACAGGGGAAAAATCAGCCCCAGCATTTT.

The chain employs TRBV30 and TRBJ1-5; TRBD1 is a possible D gene (5 bases). The V and J ends lost 1 base and 4 bases respectively, with 14 bases between them. Germline CDR1 is GTSNPN and CDR2 is SVGIG (reference sequence). The CDR3 loop spans 15 amino acids. CDR3 in amino acids: CAWSGKGLYNQPQHF. In DNA, the CDR3 is TGTGCCTGGAGTGGGAAGGGGCTCTATAATCAGCCCCAGCATTTT.

The genes are TRBV6-5 and TRBJ2-2; 7 bases are a match to TRBD1. This CDR3 comprises 14 residues. Germline loops: CDR1 MNHEY, CDR2 SVGAGI. Unmatched junction bases numbered 1, after V lost 6 bases and J lost 0 bases. The CDR3 region is CASRGTANTGELFF. The CDR3 DNA is TGTGCCAGCAGAGGGACAGCGAACACCGGGGAGCTGTTTTTT.

The chain has TRBV9 and TRBJ2-1, with D possibly matching TRBD2 (5 bases). CDR3 length equals 15 residues. Germline lookup yields CDR1 SGDLS and CDR2 YYNGEE. Trimming stripped 1 base from V and 0 bases from J, with 8 bases between. The chain's CDR3 is CASSVIGVSYNEQFF. DNA for the CDR3: TGTGCCAGCAGCGTAATCGGGGTCTCCTACAATGAGCAGTTCTTC.

V and J are TRBV25-1 and TRBJ1-5, with D maybe TRBD1 (5 bases). V gave up 6 bases and J gave up 7 bases, with 16 bases separating them. This CDR3 spans 14 amino acids. Germline-derived CDR1 and CDR2 are MGHDK and SYGVNS. DNA for the CDR3: TGTGCCAGCAGCCATGGGGGGGTAGGGCAGCCCCAGCATTTT. Amino acids: CASSHGGVGQPQHF.

This chain joins TRBV19 and TRBJ2-3; D gene uncertain. This CDR3 is built from 12 residues. CDR1 is LNHDA, CDR2 SQIVND, per germline (reference sequence). V was shortened by 5 bases and J by 5 bases, with 8 bases between the two germline ends. Here the CDR3 DNA reads TGTGCCAGTAGTCGAGAGCGAGATACGCAGTATTTT. This codes for CASSRERDTQYF.

This clone was detected only once. The genes are TRBV10-2 and TRBJ2-5, with 12 nucleotides matching TRBD2. V gave up 8 bases and J gave up 5 bases; unmatched junction bases: 6. This CDR3 comprises 14 residues. The germline gives CDR1 WSHSY, CDR2 SAAADI. The DNA of the CDR3 is TGCGCCAGCTCTAGCGGGGGGGCCGGGGAGACCCAGTACTTC. Encoded protein: CASSSGGAGETQYF.

This CDR3 is CASSDPRVMGNSPLHF. In DNA, the CDR3 is TGTGCCAGCAGCGACCCGAGGGTGATGGGTAATTCACCCCTCCACTTT. The chain joins TRBV6-2 or TRBV6-3 to TRBJ1-6, with D unclear. The CDR3 sequence is 16 residues long. Trimming took off 6 bases at V and 6 bases at J, with 18 bases between the two ends. Looked up from germline, CDR1 is MNHEY and CDR2 is SVGEGT.

In its sample, this clone ranks as medium-sized. V usage is TRBV19 and J usage is TRBJ1-1; tentative D call: TRBD1 (5 bases). The V end was cut by 3 bases, the J end by 4 bases, with 12 bases between. Looked up from germline, CDR1 is LNHDA and CDR2 is SQIVND (reference sequence). This CDR3 comprises 14 residues. Written as DNA, the CDR3 is TGTGCCAGTAGTATCGGACACTCGGGCACTGAAGCTTTCTTT. Its protein product is CASSIGHSGTEAFF.

The table lists this clone with a few counts. The V gene is TRBV19, the J gene TRBJ1-2, with no clear D. CDR3 size: 11 residues. With 5 bases removed from V and 8 bases from J, the gap between germline ends came to 9 bases. From germline, CDR1 is LNHDA and CDR2 SQIVND (reference sequence). This CDR3 is CASSWGEGYTF. The CDR3 DNA sequence: TGTGCCAGTAGTTGGGGAGAGGGCTACACCTTC.

The J gene is TRBJ2-1, the V gene TRBV6-1; 8 nucleotides line up with TRBD2. CDR3 size: 15 residues. CDR1 and CDR2 from the germline V gene are MNHNS and SASEGT. With V trimmed by 3 bases and J by 0 bases, 1 base remained unmatched. This chain's CDR3 is CASSDSGASYNEQFF. CDR3 DNA sequence: TGTGCCAGCAGTGATAGCGGGGCCTCCTACAATGAGCAGTTCTTC.

The rearrangement joins TRBV20-1 to TRBJ1-5; 10 bases fit TRBD1. CDR3 length: 18 residues. The J segment lost 7 bases and the V segment lost 3 bases, leaving 18 bases of the junction unmatched. Germline V CDR1 and CDR2: DFQATT, SNEGSKA (reference sequence). CDR3 DNA sequence: TGCAGTGCTAGTAGATCACCCTGGGGACAGGGGATGGTCCAGCCCCAGCATTTT. Protein product: CSASRSPWGQGMVQPQHF.

V is TRBV25-1 and J is TRBJ1-2; D perhaps matches TRBD1 (6 bases). Trimming took off 8 bases at V and 7 bases at J, with 17 bases between the two ends. Germline V gene data show CDR1 as MGHDK and CDR2 as SYGVNS. The CDR3 is made up of 13 amino acids. CDR3 region: CASGTGYLGGYTF. In DNA form, the CDR3 reads TGTGCCAGCGGAACAGGGTATCTGGGTGGCTACACCTTC.